These T cell receptor beta chains were read from a single sample in a study of shared clonotypes between healthy human individuals. Libraries were prepared by immunoSEQ multiplex PCR; TCRdb keeps only in-frame clonotypes and omits some of them. The sample holds around 2,000,000 clones; roughly 96% are singletons and the top ten take 0.1% to 0.15%. The sequenced sample consisted of naive CD4+ T cells sorted from blood. These receptors were taken from a man between 18 and 35 years old in good health. Both conserved end residues are part of each CDR3. Each record gives: J gene, D gene, V gene, clone size, CDR3 DNA, CDR3 protein. The D gene is left open where the match is weak. Size tells how often a clone was seen (once, few, many) or the class of an expanded clone, and some rows leave it out.

>TRBJ1-2|TRBD1|TRBV10-1|few
TGCGCCAGCAGTGCGGACAGGGGGCTTGGCTACACCTTC
CASSADRGLGYTF
>TRBJ1-3|-|TRBV6-1|-
TGTGCCAGCAGTGAAGAGTCAGTCGGTGGAAACACCATATATTTT
CASSEESVGGNTIYF
>TRBJ2-1|-|TRBV7-9|-
TGTGCCAGCAGCTCCACAGACAATGAGCAGTTCTTC
CASSSTDNEQFF
>TRBJ1-1|TRBD1|TRBV29-1|-
TGCAGCGGGAACAGGGGCGGTGAAGCTTTCTTT
CSGNRGGEAFF
>TRBJ2-1|-|TRBV7-8|once
TGTGCCAGCAGCTCCCGCGAGGGGGGTGAGCAGTTCTTC
CASSSREGGEQFF
>TRBJ2-7|TRBD2|TRBV4-1|-
TGCGCCAGCAGCCAAGATCACGTGGGAGGGTCCTACGAGCAGTACTTC
CASSQDHVGGSYEQYF
>TRBJ1-6|-|TRBV28|-
TGTGCCAGCAGAAGGGTTCGAGATTCACCCCTCCACTTT
CASRRVRDSPLHF
>TRBJ1-1|TRBD1|TRBV2|-
TGTGCCAGCAGCCCGGGACAGGGGGCGCGGACTGAAGCTTTCTTT
CASSPGQGARTEAFF
>TRBJ2-1|TRBD2|TRBV7-8|-
TGTGCCAGCAGCTTAATGACTAGCGGGAGGACCGGGGCTGAGCAGTTCTTC
CASSLMTSGRTGAEQFF
>TRBJ1-1|TRBD1|TRBV27|-
TGTGCCAGCAGATGGACAGGGGGCGAAGCTTTCTTT
CASRWTGGEAFF
>TRBJ2-7|TRBD1|TRBV4-1|-
TGCGCCAGCAGCCAAGATCCGGGGACAGACTCCTACGAGCAGTACTTC
CASSQDPGTDSYEQYF
>TRBJ2-1|-|TRBV25-1|-
TGTGCCAGCAGTGAATGGGGGGGCGATGAGCAGTTCTTC
CASSEWGGDEQFF
>TRBJ1-1|-|TRBV29-1|-
TGCAGCGTTGCCCCGAACACTGAAGCTTTCTTT
CSVAPNTEAFF
>TRBJ1-5|TRBD1|TRBV6-6|-
TGTGCCAGCAGTTACGAGGGGGCGACCCAGCATTTT
CASSYEGATQHF
>TRBJ1-2|-|TRBV25-1|many
TGTGCCAGCAGTGCCCCCCTTGGGGTGGGGGGCTACACCTTC
CASSAPLGVGGYTF
>TRBJ1-6|-|TRBV2|-
TGTGCCAGCAGTGGGGGGGCAGGGGATAATTCACCCCTCCACTTT
CASSGGAGDNSPLHF
>TRBJ2-1|TRBD1|TRBV7-2|once
TGTGCCAGCAGCTTAGATGGACAGGGGCGGGAGCAGTTCTTC
CASSLDGQGREQFF
>TRBJ2-3|TRBD2|TRBV9|-
TGTGCCAGCAGCTTCCGGAGCGGGGCCTTTGGAGATACGCAGTATTTT
CASSFRSGAFGDTQYF
>TRBJ2-7|-|TRBV7-8|-
TGTGCCAGCAGCTTTCAGGGTGACTCCTACGAGCAGTACTTC
CASSFQGDSYEQYF
>TRBJ2-2|-|TRBV5-4|-
TGTGCCAGCAGTCTGCCAGGGAGGGGGACAGCGAACACCGGGGAGCTGTTTTTT
CASSLPGRGTANTGELFF
>TRBJ2-3|TRBD2|TRBV5-1|-
TGCGCCAGCAGCTGGATACTAGCGGGTGCAGATACGCAGTATTTT
CASSWILAGADTQYF
>TRBJ2-7|TRBD2|TRBV19|-
TGTGCCAGTAGTGACGGACTAGCGAGGGCCTACGAGCAGTACTTC
CASSDGLARAYEQYF
>TRBJ1-1|TRBD1|TRBV19|-
TGTGCCAGTAGTCTTCCTGGACAGGGGGGCACTGAAGCTTTCTTT
CASSLPGQGGTEAFF
>TRBJ2-7|-|TRBV7-3|-
TGTGCCAGCAGCCCCGGGACCTCGTACGAGCAGTACTTC
CASSPGTSYEQYF
>TRBJ2-1|-|TRBV6-5|once
TGTGCCAGCTCTCGCGGGGCCGCCCTCGGTGAGCAGTTCTTC
CASSRGAALGEQFF
>TRBJ1-5|-|TRBV18|-
TGTGCCAGCTCATCGGGGGAGGGTCAGCCCCAGCATTTT
CASSSGEGQPQHF
>TRBJ2-1|TRBD1|TRBV7-8|-
TGTGCCAGCAGCCTCGCGACAGGGGGCAATGAGCAGTTCTTC
CASSLATGGNEQFF
>TRBJ2-5|-|TRBV5-1|-
TGCGCCAGCAGCTTGGAGGGGCTCGTACAAGAGACCCAGTACTTC
CASSLEGLVQETQYF
>TRBJ1-1|-|TRBV10-3|-
TGTGCCATCATGGGGGGTGGTCGAACATTTGAAGCTTTCTTT
CAIMGGGRTFEAFF
>TRBJ2-5|-|TRBV5-1|-
TGCGCCAGCAGCTTGTATTTAGGGGAAAGCCAAGAGACCCAGTACTTC
CASSLYLGESQETQYF
>TRBJ2-2|TRBD2|TRBV6-5|once
TGTGCCAGCAAGCGGGGACCCACCGGGGAGCTGTTTTTT
CASKRGPTGELFF
>TRBJ1-4|TRBD1|TRBV10-3|-
TGTGCCATCAGTGAGTCACAGGGGAGAACTAATGAAAAACTGTTTTTT
CAISESQGRTNEKLFF
>TRBJ2-5|-|TRBV30|-
TGTGCCTGGAGTGTAGGGTATTGGGGAGGACGACAAGAGACCCAGTACTTC
CAWSVGYWGGRQETQYF
>TRBJ2-5|-|TRBV6-1|-
TGTGCCAGCAGTGGTGGACAGCCCGAAGAGACCCAGTACTTC
CASSGGQPEETQYF
>TRBJ1-3|-|TRBV9|-
TGTGCCAGCAGCGACGCAGGGACTTACGGAAACACCATATATTTT
CASSDAGTYGNTIYF
>TRBJ1-2|TRBD1|TRBV27|-
TGTGCCAGCAGTTTATCGGGACAGGAGGGCTATGGCTACACCTTC
CASSLSGQEGYGYTF
>TRBJ2-5|TRBD1|TRBV5-6|-
TGTGCCAGCAGCCGGACAGGCCAAGAGACCCAGTACTTC
CASSRTGQETQYF
>TRBJ1-1|-|TRBV30|-
TGTGCCTGGAGGTTTGTTGACAGCCTCAACACTGAAGCTTTCTTT
CAWRFVDSLNTEAFF
>TRBJ2-5|TRBD2|TRBV5-1|-
TGCGCCAGCAGCTTGGCCGGCGGGGGGGCCGGTGAGACCCAGTACTTC
CASSLAGGGAGETQYF
>TRBJ2-5|-|TRBV6-6|-
TGTGCCAGCAGTTACGGGTCCCAAGAGACCCAGTACTTC
CASSYGSQETQYF